A selection of T cell receptor beta chains follows, all from one sample in a study of T cell responses to AZD1222 COVID-19 vaccine. Clones were read by immunoSEQ multiplex PCR, and TCRdb kept only the in-frame ones, dropping some. The sample includes fewer than 100,000 clones, around 90% of them seen just once. Sequencing used peripheral blood, obtained on day 0 of AZD1222 vaccination. These TCRs come from an adult in good health. Each CDR3 is given with its conserved first and last residue. The D gene is left open where the match is weak. Clone size is shown for a subset of rows, as once, few, many or a class of expanded clone.

D: .; J: TRBJ1-1; V: TRBV18; size: .; DNA: TGTGCCAGCTCACGAGGACAAGACACTGAAGCTTTCTTT; CDR3: CASSRGQDTEAFF
D: TRBD1; J: TRBJ1-2; V: TRBV12-3/TRBV12-4; size: .; DNA: TGTGCCAGCAGCCCTACAGGGGGTGGGGGCTACACCTTC; CDR3: CASSPTGGGGYTF
D: .; J: TRBJ1-2; V: TRBV12-2; size: once; DNA: TGTGCAAGTCGCCCAACCCCCGGGATTTTCTATGGCTACACCTTC; CDR3: CASRPTPGIFYGYTF
D: TRBD2; J: TRBJ2-5; V: TRBV4-3; size: .; DNA: TGCGCCAGCAGCCTTGGACTAGCGGGGGGAACTCAAGAGACCCAGTACTTC; CDR3: CASSLGLAGGTQETQYF
D: .; J: TRBJ1-2; V: TRBV19; size: once; DNA: TGTGCCAGTAAATCTCCCGGGGGACCAGGCAGTAACTATGGCTACACCTTC; CDR3: CASKSPGGPGSNYGYTF
D: TRBD1; J: TRBJ1-2; V: TRBV18; size: once; DNA: TGTGCCAGCTCCCCCATAGCCGGGACAGGGCTGGGCTACACCTTC; CDR3: CASSPIAGTGLGYTF
D: .; J: TRBJ1-6; V: TRBV27; size: .; DNA: TGTGCCAGCAGCCCGGGGAGACGTTCACCCCTCCACTTT; CDR3: CASSPGRRSPLHF
D: .; J: TRBJ2-2; V: TRBV6-4; size: .; DNA: TGTGCCAGCAGCCGGTTCCGGGGCACCGGGGAGCTGTTTTTT; CDR3: CASSRFRGTGELFF
D: TRBD2; J: TRBJ2-1; V: TRBV19; size: medium-sized; DNA: TGTGCCAGCCGACGCGGACTAGCGGGGGGGCCCAACCACAATGAGCAGTTCTTC; CDR3: CASRRGLAGGPNHNEQFF
D: .; J: TRBJ2-1; V: TRBV29-1; size: few; DNA: TGCAGTATCATCGGGGCGGGCGGCGATGAGCAGTTCTTC; CDR3: CSIIGAGGDEQFF
D: .; J: TRBJ1-1; V: TRBV7-2; size: .; DNA: TGTGCCAGCAGGAGAGACTGGGGAAACACTGAAGCTTTCTTT; CDR3: CASRRDWGNTEAFF
D: TRBD1; J: TRBJ1-1; V: TRBV7-2; size: .; DNA: TGTGCCAGCAGCGCAACAGGGGTCAGCGGCACTGAAGCTTTCTTT; CDR3: CASSATGVSGTEAFF
D: TRBD2; J: TRBJ2-5; V: TRBV5-1; size: .; DNA: TGCGCCAGCAGCCAGGAGGCTAGCGGGGTTGGGACCCAGTACTTC; CDR3: CASSQEASGVGTQYF
D: .; J: TRBJ1-6; V: TRBV15; size: .; DNA: TGTGCCACCAGCAGACCAGGCATGAATTCACCCCTCCACTTT; CDR3: CATSRPGMNSPLHF
D: .; J: TRBJ1-2; V: TRBV12-3/TRBV12-4; size: .; DNA: TGTGCCAGCATCGAGAACTATGGCTACACCTTC; CDR3: CASIENYGYTF
D: .; J: TRBJ1-2; V: TRBV5-5; size: .; DNA: TGTGCCAGCAGCTTTGGGCAGGCCCGTTCGGTCTATGGCTACACCTTC; CDR3: CASSFGQARSVYGYTF
D: TRBD1; J: TRBJ1-2; V: TRBV5-4; size: .; DNA: TGTGCCAGCAGCCCGGGGGAGGGGGCCGCCTATGGCTACACCTTC; CDR3: CASSPGEGAAYGYTF
D: TRBD2; J: TRBJ2-1; V: TRBV7-3; size: few; DNA: TGTGCCAGCAGCCCTAGCGGGGGGCTACCCCTGGATGAGCAGTTCTTC; CDR3: CASSPSGGLPLDEQFF
D: TRBD2; J: TRBJ2-5; V: TRBV5-8; size: .; DNA: TGTGCCAGCAGCTTGGGGGGACTAGCGTGGGGGACCCAGTACTTC; CDR3: CASSLGGLAWGTQYF
D: .; J: TRBJ1-4; V: TRBV5-1; size: .; DNA: TGCGCCAGCAGCCCAGGGGCGACTAATGAAAAACTGTTTTTT; CDR3: CASSPGATNEKLFF
D: .; J: TRBJ1-4; V: TRBV7-2; size: .; DNA: TGTGCCAGCAGCCTGGGACGGAACGTTAAAGAAAAACTGTTTTTT; CDR3: CASSLGRNVKEKLFF
D: TRBD1; J: TRBJ2-7; V: TRBV7-2; size: .; DNA: TGTGCCAGCAGCTTAGAGTTGACAGGGGACGAGCAGTACTTC; CDR3: CASSLELTGDEQYF
D: TRBD2; J: TRBJ2-3; V: TRBV6-4; size: .; DNA: TGTGCCAGCAGTGACACCGACCGGGAGGGTACGCAGTATTTT; CDR3: CASSDTDREGTQYF
D: .; J: TRBJ1-2; V: TRBV27; size: once; DNA: TGTGCCAGCAGCCAATTACAGGAGGGGTATGGCTACACCTTC; CDR3: CASSQLQEGYGYTF